The text below deals with one T cell receptor beta chain. The method was immunoSEQ multiplex PCR; TCRdb's version includes in-frame clones alone and lacks a portion of them. The table has a few hundred thousand clones, roughly 87% seen once. The sample originates from a study of blood T cell repertoires in COVID-19. With V trimmed by 4 bases and J by 0 bases, 11 bases remained unmatched. The germline V gene has CDR1 SGHDT and CDR2 YYEEEE. The CDR3 has 17 amino acids. Individuals aged 18 to 89 years were recruited from about two dozen US areas. This sequence originates from a woman aged 25 to 39 who had recovered from COVID-19. V and J are TRBV5-6 and TRBJ1-1; 8 bases agree with TRBD1. The sequenced sample consisted of PBMCs or T cells enriched from blood (not recorded which). The CDR3, as DNA: TGTGCCAGCAGCCCCCCTTTGGACAGGGTAGTGAACACTGAAGCTTTCTTT. It specifies CASSPPLDRVVNTEAFF.